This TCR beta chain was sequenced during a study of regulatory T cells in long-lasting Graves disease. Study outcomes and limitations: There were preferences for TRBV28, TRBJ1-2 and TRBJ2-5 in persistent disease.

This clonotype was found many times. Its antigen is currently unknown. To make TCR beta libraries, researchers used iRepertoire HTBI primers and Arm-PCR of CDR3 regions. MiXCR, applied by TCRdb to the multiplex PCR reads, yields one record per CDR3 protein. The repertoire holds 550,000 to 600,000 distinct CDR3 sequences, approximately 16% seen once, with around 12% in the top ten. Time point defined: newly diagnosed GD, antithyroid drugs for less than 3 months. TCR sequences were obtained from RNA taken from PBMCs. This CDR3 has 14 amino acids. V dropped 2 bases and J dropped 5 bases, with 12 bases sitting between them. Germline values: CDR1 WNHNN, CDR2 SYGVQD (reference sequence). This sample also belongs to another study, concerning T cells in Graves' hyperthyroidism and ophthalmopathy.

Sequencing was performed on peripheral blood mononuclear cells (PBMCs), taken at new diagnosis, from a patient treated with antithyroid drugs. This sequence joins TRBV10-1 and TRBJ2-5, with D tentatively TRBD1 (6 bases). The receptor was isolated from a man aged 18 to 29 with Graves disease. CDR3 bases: TGCGCCAGCAGTGAGGGCCCTGACAGGGAGACCCAGTACTTC. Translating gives CASSEGPDRETQYF.